These T cell receptor beta chains were read from a single sample in a study of T cells after yellow fever vaccination. TCRdb itself ran the 5' RACE reads through MiXCR, one entry per CDR3 protein. The repertoire includes 200,000 to 300,000 distinct CDR3 sequences, roughly 13% of them detected once, and roughly 0.5% sits in the top ten. Sequencing used CD4+ T cells sorted from PBMCs, obtained 45 days after the yellow fever booster vaccination. These receptors all stem from a man younger than 40 who received the YFV17D yellow fever vaccine. Each CDR3 is given with its conserved first and last residue. Fields, in order: V gene, J gene, clone size, D gene, CDR3 protein, CDR3 DNA. The D gene is left open where the match is weak. The size of a clone is reported for some rows only, either as once, few or many, or as a class for expanded clones.

TRBV9	TRBJ1-5	-	-	CASSVAAGAEPQHF	TGTGCCAGCAGCGTAGCGGCAGGAGCTGAGCCCCAGCATTTT
TRBV5-1	TRBJ2-2	once	-	CASSSRRGNANTGELFF	TGCGCCAGCAGCTCACGACGGGGAAACGCGAACACAGGGGAGCTGTTTTTT
TRBV6-2/TRBV6-3	TRBJ1-5	few	TRBD1	CASRFRGTGPHQPQHF	TGTGCCAGCAGATTCCGAGGGACAGGACCTCATCAGCCCCAGCATTTT
TRBV20-1	TRBJ2-5	-	TRBD2	CSVEMGGTETQYF	TGCAGTGTTGAGATGGGGGGGACAGAGACCCAGTACTTC
TRBV5-6	TRBJ2-7	-	-	CASSSTPRVSLSYEQYF	TGTGCCAGCAGCTCCACTCCTCGCGTATCCCTATCCTACGAGCAGTACTTC
TRBV18	TRBJ1-2	-	-	CASSPLSGASYGYTF	TGTGCCAGCTCACCACTATCCGGGGCCTCCTATGGCTACACCTTC
TRBV20-1	TRBJ2-2	few	-	CSAKVTGELFF	TGCAGTGCTAAGGTCACCGGGGAGCTGTTTTTT
TRBV6-5	TRBJ1-5	few	-	CASRSGVATNQPQHF	TGTGCCAGCAGAAGTGGGGTTGCGACTAATCAGCCCCAGCATTTT
TRBV6-2/TRBV6-3	TRBJ2-1	-	-	CASNLGGEQFF	TGTGCCAGCAACCTAGGGGGGGAGCAGTTCTTC
TRBV4-3	TRBJ2-7	-	TRBD1	CASSQDHTGDYEQYF	TGCGCCAGCAGCCAAGATCACACAGGGGACTACGAGCAGTACTTC